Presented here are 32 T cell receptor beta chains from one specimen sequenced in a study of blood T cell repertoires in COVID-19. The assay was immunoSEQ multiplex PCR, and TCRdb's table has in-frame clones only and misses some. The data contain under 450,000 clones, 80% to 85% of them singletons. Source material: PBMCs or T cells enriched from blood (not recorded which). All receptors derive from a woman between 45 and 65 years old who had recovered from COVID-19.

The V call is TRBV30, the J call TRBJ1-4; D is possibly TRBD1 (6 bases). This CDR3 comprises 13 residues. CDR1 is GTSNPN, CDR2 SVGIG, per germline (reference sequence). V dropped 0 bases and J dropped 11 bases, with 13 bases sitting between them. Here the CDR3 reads CAWSVKGGGKLFF. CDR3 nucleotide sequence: TGTGCCTGGAGTGTAAAAGGGGGGGGTAAACTGTTTTTT.

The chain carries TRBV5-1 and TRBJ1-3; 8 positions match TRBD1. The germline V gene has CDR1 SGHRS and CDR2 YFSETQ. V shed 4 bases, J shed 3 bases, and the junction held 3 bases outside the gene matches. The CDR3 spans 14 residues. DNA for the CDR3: TGCGCCAGCAGCGCGGACAGGGTTGGAAACACCATATATTTT. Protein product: CASSADRVGNTIYF. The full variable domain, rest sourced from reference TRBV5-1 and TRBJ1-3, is KAGVTQTPRYLIKTRGQQVTLSCSPISGHRSVSWYQQTPGQGLQFLFEYFSETQRNKGNFPGRFSGRQFSNSRSEMNVSTLELGDSALYLCASSADRVGNTIYFGEGSWLTVV.

Here the CDR3 DNA reads TGTGCCAGCAGCCAAGATCGGACTCCTTCCTACAATGAGCAGTTCTTC. Its protein product is CASSQDRTPSYNEQFF. The J gene is TRBJ2-1, the V gene TRBV3-1 (or the pseudogene TRBV3-2), with D maybe TRBD2 (5 bases). Germline CDR1 LGHDT, CDR2 YNNKEL (reference sequence). The V gene lost 0 bases and the J gene lost 1 base, with 10 bases spanning the gap. The CDR3 sequence is 16 residues long.

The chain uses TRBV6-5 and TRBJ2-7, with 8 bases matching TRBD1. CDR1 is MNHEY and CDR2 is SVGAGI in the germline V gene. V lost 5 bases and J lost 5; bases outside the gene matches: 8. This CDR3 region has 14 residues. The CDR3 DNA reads TGTGCCAGCAGTCTACGGGACAGGTTTGACGAGCAGTACTTC. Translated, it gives CASSLRDRFDEQYF.

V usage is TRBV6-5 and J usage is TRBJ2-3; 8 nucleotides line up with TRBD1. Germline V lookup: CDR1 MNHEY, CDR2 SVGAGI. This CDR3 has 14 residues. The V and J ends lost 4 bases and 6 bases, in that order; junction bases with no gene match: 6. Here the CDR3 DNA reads TGTGCCAGCAGTTCCCAGGGGGCACTCGATACGCAGTATTTT. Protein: CASSSQGALDTQYF.

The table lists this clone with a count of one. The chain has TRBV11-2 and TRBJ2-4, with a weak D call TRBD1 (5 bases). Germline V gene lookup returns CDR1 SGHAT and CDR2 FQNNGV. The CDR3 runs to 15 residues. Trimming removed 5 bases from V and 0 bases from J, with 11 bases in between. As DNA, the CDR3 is TGTGCCAGCAGCCAGACAGAGATAGCCAAAAACATTCAGTACTTC. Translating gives CASSQTEIAKNIQYF. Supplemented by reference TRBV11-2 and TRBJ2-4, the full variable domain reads EAGVAQSPRYKIIEKRQSVAFWCNPISGHATLYWYQQILGQGPKLLIQFQNNGVVDDSQLPKDRFSAERLKGVDSTLKIQPAKLEDSAVYLCASSQTEIAKNIQYFGAGTRLSVL.

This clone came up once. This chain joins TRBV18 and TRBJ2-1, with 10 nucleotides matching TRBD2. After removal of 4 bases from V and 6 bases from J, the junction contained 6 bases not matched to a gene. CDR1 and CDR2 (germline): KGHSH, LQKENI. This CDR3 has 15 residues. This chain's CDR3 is CASSQSGRALNEQFF. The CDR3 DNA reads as TGTGCCAGCTCACAAAGCGGGAGGGCTCTCAATGAGCAGTTCTTC.

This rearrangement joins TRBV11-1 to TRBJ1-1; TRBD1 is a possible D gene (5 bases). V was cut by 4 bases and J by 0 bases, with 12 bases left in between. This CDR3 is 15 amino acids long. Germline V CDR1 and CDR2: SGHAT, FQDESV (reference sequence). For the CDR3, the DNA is TGTGCCAGCAGCTCCGCGGACAAGTTGAACACTGAAGCTTTCTTT. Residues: CASSSADKLNTEAFF.

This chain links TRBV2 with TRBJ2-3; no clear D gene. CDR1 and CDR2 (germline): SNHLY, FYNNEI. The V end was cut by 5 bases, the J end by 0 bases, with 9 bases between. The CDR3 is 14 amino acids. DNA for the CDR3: TGTGCCAGCAGTTTCCCCTATAGCACAGATACGCAGTATTTT. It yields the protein CASSFPYSTDTQYF.

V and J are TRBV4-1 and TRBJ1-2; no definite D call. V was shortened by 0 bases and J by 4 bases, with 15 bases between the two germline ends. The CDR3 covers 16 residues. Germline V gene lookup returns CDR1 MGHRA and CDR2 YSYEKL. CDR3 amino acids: CASSQDNWEGGYGYTF. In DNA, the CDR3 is TGCGCCAGCAGCCAAGATAATTGGGAGGGCGGCTATGGCTACACCTTC.

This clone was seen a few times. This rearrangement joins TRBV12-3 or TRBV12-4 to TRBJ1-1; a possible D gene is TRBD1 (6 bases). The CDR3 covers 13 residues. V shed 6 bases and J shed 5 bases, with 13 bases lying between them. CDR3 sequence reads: CASSKQGATEAFF. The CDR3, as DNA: TGTGCCAGCAGCAAACAGGGTGCAACTGAAGCTTTCTTT.

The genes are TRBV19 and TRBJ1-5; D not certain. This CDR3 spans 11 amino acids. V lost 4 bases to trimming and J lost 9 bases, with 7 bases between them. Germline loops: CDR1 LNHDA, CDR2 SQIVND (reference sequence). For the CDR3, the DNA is TGTGCCAGTAGTACCCCAGGGCCCCAGCATTTT. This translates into CASSTPGPQHF.

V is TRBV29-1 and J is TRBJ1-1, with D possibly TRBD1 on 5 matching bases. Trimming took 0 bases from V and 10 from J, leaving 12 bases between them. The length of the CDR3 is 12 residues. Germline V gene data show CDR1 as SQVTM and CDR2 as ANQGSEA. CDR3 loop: CSVEDSGTPAFF. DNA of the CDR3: TGCAGCGTTGAAGATAGCGGGACTCCAGCTTTCTTT.

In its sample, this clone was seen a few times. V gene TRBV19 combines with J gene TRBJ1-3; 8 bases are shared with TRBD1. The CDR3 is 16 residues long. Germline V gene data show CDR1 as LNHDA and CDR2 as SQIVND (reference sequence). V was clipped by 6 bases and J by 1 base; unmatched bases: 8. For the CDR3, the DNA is TGTGCCAGTAGCACCGACAGGGGATTATCTGGAAACACCATATATTTT. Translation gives CASSTDRGLSGNTIYF.

The CDR3 DNA sequence: TGTGCCAGCAGCCAAGCCGCAACAGCACCAAATCAGCCCCAGCATTTT. Residues: CASSQAATAPNQPQHF. The chain has TRBV4-2 and TRBJ1-5; D not certain. Germline loops: CDR1 LGHNA, CDR2 YNFKEQ. The CDR3 runs 16 residues. With 1 base removed from V and 4 bases from J, the gap between germline ends came to 14 bases.

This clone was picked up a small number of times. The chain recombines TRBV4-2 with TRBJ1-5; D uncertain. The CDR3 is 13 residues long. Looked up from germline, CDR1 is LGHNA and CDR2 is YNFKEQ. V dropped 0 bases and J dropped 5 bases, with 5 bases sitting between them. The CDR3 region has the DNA TGTGCCAGCAGCCAAGATAGTCATCAGCCCCAGCATTTT. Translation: CASSQDSHQPQHF.

CDR3 nucleotide sequence: TGTGCCAGCAGTGAACTTCTTCCTAGCACAGATACGCAGTATTTT. It is translated as CASSELLPSTDTQYF. The rearrangement joins TRBV25-1 to TRBJ2-3; D not certain. The CDR3 covers 15 residues. The germline gives CDR1 MGHDK, CDR2 SYGVNS. The germline V and J ends were trimmed by 2 bases and 0 bases, with 9 bases remaining between them.

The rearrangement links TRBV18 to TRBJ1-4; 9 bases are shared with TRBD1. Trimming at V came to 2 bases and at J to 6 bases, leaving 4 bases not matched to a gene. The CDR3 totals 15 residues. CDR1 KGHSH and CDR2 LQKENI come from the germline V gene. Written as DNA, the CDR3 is TGTGCCAGCTCACCAGGAACAGGGGGCTATGAAAAACTGTTTTTT. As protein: CASSPGTGGYEKLFF. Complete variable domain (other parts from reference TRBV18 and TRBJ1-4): NAGVMQNPRHLVRRRGQEARLRCSPMKGHSHVYWYRQLPEEGLKFMVYLQKENIIDESGMPKERFSAEFPKEGPSILRIQQVVRGDSAAYFCASSPGTGGYEKLFFGSGTQLSVL.

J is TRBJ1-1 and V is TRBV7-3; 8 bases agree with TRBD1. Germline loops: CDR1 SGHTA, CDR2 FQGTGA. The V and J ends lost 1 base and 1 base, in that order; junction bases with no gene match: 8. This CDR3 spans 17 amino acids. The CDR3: CASSLRGRGQGNTEAFF. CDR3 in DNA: TGTGCCAGCAGCTTAAGGGGCAGGGGGCAGGGGAACACTGAAGCTTTCTTT.

Here the CDR3 DNA reads TGTGCCACCAGCAGAGGGACAGAGGAGAACACTGAAGCTTTCTTT. Its protein product is CATSRGTEENTEAFF. The chain is built from TRBV15 and TRBJ1-1, with D possibly matching TRBD1 (6 bases). This CDR3 region has 15 residues. With 1 base removed from V and 1 base from J, the gap between germline ends came to 10 bases. The germline CDR1 and CDR2 sequences are LNHNV and YYDKDF (reference sequence).

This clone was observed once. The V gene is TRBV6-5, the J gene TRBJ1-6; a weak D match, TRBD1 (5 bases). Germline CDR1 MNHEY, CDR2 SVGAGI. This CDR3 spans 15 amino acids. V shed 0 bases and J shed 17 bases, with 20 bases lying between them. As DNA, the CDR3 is TGTGCCAGCAGTTACTCGGGAAGTTCGAAACAGGCCTTCCACTTT. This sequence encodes CASSYSGSSKQAFHF.

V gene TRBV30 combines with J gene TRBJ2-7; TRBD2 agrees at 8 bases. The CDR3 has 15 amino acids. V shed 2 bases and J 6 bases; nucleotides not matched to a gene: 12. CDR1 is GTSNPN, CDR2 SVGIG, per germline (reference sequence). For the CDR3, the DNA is TGTGCCTGGAGTCCGATTAGCGGGAAGGTTGGCGAGCAGTACTTC. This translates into CAWSPISGKVGEQYF.

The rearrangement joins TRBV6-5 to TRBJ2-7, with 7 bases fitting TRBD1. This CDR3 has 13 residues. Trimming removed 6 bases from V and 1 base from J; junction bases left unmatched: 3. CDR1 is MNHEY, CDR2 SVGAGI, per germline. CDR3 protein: CASSPTGSYEQYF. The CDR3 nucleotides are TGTGCCAGCAGCCCGACAGGGTCCTACGAGCAGTACTTC.

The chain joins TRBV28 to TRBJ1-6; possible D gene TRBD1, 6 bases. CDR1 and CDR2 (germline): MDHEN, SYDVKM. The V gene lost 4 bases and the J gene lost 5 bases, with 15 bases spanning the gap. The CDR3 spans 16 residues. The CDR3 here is CASSSPTAGDNSPLHF. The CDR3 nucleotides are TGTGCCAGCAGTTCACCTACAGCAGGGGATAATTCACCCCTCCACTTT.

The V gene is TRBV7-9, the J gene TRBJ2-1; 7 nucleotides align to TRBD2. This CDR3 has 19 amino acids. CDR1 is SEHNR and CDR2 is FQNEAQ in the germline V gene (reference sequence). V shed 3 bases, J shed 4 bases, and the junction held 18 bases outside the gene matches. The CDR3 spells CASSLYHGVAGVGYNEQFF. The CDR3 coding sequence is TGTGCCAGCAGCTTGTATCATGGTGTTGCGGGAGTGGGGTACAATGAGCAGTTCTTC.

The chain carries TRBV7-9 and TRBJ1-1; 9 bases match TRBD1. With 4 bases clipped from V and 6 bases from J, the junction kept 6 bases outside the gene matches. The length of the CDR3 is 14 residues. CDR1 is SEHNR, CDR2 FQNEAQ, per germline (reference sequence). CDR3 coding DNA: TGTGCCAGCAGCTATGGACAGGGGAGAGCTGAAGCTTTCTTT. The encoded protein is CASSYGQGRAEAFF.

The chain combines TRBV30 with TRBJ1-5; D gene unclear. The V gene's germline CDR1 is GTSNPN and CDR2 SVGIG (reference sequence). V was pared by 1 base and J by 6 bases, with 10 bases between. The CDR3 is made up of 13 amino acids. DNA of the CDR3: TGTGCCTGGAGTGGACTTATTGGTCAGCCCCAGCATTTT. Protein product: CAWSGLIGQPQHF. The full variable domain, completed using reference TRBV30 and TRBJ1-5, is SQTIHQWPATLVQPVGSPLSLECTVEGTSNPNLYWYRQAAGRGLQLLFYSVGIGQISSEVPQNLSASRPQDRQFILSSKKLLLSDSGFYLCAWSGLIGQPQHFGDGTRLSIL.

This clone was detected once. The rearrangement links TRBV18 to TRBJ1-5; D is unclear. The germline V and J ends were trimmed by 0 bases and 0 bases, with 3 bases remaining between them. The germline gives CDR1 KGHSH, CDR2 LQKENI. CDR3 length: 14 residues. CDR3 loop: CASSPPNSNQPQHF. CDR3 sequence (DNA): TGTGCCAGCTCACCACCTAATAGCAATCAGCCCCAGCATTTT.

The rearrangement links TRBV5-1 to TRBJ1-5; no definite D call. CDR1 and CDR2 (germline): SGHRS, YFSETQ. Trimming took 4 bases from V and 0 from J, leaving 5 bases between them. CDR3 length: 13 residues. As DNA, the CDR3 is TGCGCCAGCAGCCAGGATAGCAATCAGCCCCAGCATTTT. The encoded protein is CASSQDSNQPQHF. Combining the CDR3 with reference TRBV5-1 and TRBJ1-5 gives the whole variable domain KAGVTQTPRYLIKTRGQQVTLSCSPISGHRSVSWYQQTPGQGLQFLFEYFSETQRNKGNFPGRFSGRQFSNSRSEMNVSTLELGDSALYLCASSQDSNQPQHFGDGTRLSIL.

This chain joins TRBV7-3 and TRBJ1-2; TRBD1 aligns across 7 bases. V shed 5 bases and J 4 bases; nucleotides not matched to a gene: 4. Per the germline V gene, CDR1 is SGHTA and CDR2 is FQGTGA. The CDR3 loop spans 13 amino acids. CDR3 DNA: TGTGCCAGCAGCCGGGACAGTGGCTATGGCTACACCTTC. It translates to CASSRDSGYGYTF.

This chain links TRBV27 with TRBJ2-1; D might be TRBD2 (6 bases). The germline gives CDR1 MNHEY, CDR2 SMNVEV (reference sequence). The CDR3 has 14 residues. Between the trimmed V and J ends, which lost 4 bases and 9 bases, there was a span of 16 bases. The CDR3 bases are TGTGCCAGCAGTTCTCAGGTTCACGGGGGTGAGCAGTTCTTC. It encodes CASSSQVHGGEQFF.

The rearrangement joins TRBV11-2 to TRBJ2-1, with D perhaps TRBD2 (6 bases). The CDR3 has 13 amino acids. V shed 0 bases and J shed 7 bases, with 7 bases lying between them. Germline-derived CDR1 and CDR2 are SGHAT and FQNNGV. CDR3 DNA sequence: TGTGCCAGCAGCTTAGACCGGGGGAATGAGCAGTTCTTC. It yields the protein CASSLDRGNEQFF.